The clone carrying this TCR beta chain was recorded a few times. Antigen unknown. The source of the sample is a study of T-cell memory formation after mild COVID-19. Study summary: Among the donors, TCR clusters were largely specific to each donor.

From germline, CDR1 is SEHNR and CDR2 FQNEAQ (reference sequence). V shed 5 bases, J shed 6 bases, and the junction held 9 bases outside the gene matches. The CDR3 is made up of 16 amino acids. Amplification by 5'RACE using constant-segment primers produced TCR alpha and TCR beta cDNA libraries that carried sample barcodes and UMIs. TCRdb re-derived calls from the 5' RACE reads in MiXCR, one entry per CDR3 protein. The sample consists of hundreds of thousands of distinct CDR3 sequences, around 28% of them appearing once. Study-wide findings and caveats: Confirmation was lacking for SARS-CoV-2 specificity of second-wave clones that peaked on day 37. Cross-reactive memory appears to have joined, as suggested by some responding clones showing up in pre-infection memory.

Sequenced: PBMCs or a T cell subset sorted from them (not recorded which). This TCR was sampled from an adult woman who had mild COVID-19 (a few samples of this study predate the infection). Cell type and time point are not known. This rearrangement joins TRBV7-9 to TRBJ2-1; 11 positions agree with TRBD2. CDR3 DNA: TGTGCCAGCAGCCCCGCGGGACTAGCGGCCTTCAATGAGCAGTTCTTC. Amino acid sequence: CASSPAGLAAFNEQFF.